One sample yielded the 14 T cell receptor beta chains listed below, sequenced in a study of cytomegalovirus exposure and HLA in healthy donors. Use of 60 Vbeta and 13 Jbeta primers characterized the PCR. The protocol was immunoSEQ multiplex PCR, while the TCRdb copy is restricted to in-frame clones and leaves out a portion. In the table there are approximately 150,000 clones, around 80% of which are singletons. Input material: PBMCs. Every receptor here comes from a woman between 40 and 50 years old in good health and CMV-seronegative.

This clone was seen a few times. The genes are TRBV7-9 and TRBJ1-6; no firm D call. CDR1 and CDR2 (germline): SEHNR, FQNEAQ (reference sequence). The ends were cut back, 5 bases at V and 8 bases at J, with 7 bases in the middle. This CDR3 is 12 amino acids long. The CDR3 protein is CASSRGDSPLHF. The CDR3 nucleotides are TGTGCCAGCAGCCGCGGGGATTCACCCCTCCACTTT.

Only one count was recorded for this clone. V usage is TRBV9 and J usage is TRBJ1-5; 8 positions match TRBD1. The J segment lost 0 bases and the V segment lost 3 bases, leaving 5 bases of the junction unmatched. The CDR3 contains 16 residues. The germline gives CDR1 SGDLS, CDR2 YYNGEE. CDR3 in DNA: TGTGCCAGCAGCGCTGGGACAGGCGTTAGCAATCAGCCCCAGCATTTT. Residues: CASSAGTGVSNQPQHF.

This clone showed up just a few times. The chain uses TRBV6-1 and TRBJ2-1; 13 nucleotides match TRBD2. Per germline, CDR1 MNHNS and CDR2 SASEGT. The V and J ends lost 3 bases and 6 bases, in that order; junction bases with no gene match: 2. The CDR3 spans 15 residues. The CDR3: CASSDTSGGANEQFF. The CDR3 nucleotides read TGTGCCAGCAGTGACACTAGCGGGGGGGCCAATGAGCAGTTCTTC.

This clone has just a few counts. The chain carries TRBV11-3 and TRBJ2-2, with D perhaps TRBD2 (6 bases). Germline loops: CDR1 SGHNT, CDR2 YENEEA. This CDR3 region has 12 residues. Trimming removed 6 bases from V and 5 bases from J, with 7 bases in between. The chain's CDR3 is CASSGGTGELFF. The CDR3 region has the DNA TGTGCCAGCAGTGGGGGGACCGGGGAGCTGTTTTTT.

The rearrangement uses TRBV6-1 and TRBJ2-7, with D maybe TRBD1 (8 bases). Trimming left V 7 bases short and J 2 bases short, with 18 bases between. The germline CDR1 and CDR2 sequences are MNHNS and SASEGT. CDR3 length: 15 amino acids. CDR3 bases: TGTGCCAGCACCATCACGGGGGGACAGGCCTACGAGCAGTACTTC. Translation: CASTITGGQAYEQYF.

The chain links TRBV7-2 to TRBJ2-3; unclear D gene. Germline V lookup: CDR1 SGHTA, CDR2 FQGNSA. V lost 0 bases to trimming and J lost 5 bases, with 9 bases between them. The CDR3 extends over 14 amino acids. The CDR3: CASSLAWARDTQYF. DNA for the CDR3: TGTGCCAGCAGCTTAGCGTGGGCCCGAGATACGCAGTATTTT.

The gene calls are TRBV7-9 and TRBJ2-5; possible D gene TRBD2, 6 bases. The germline gives CDR1 SEHNR, CDR2 FQNEAQ (reference sequence). With 1 base removed from V and 0 bases from J, the gap between germline ends came to 18 bases. The CDR3 has 18 residues. The DNA of the CDR3 is TGTGCCAGCAGCTTAGGGAGGGTCCCTGGGGCGGACCAAGAGACCCAGTACTTC. Protein product: CASSLGRVPGADQETQYF.

The chain joins TRBV7-2 to TRBJ2-5; TRBD2 agrees at 10 bases. This CDR3 region has 15 residues. The ends lost 5 bases at V and 5 bases at J; junction bases unmatched: 8. CDR1 SGHTA and CDR2 FQGNSA come from the germline V gene. Written as DNA, the CDR3 is TGTGCCAGCAGCCCCAGCGGGGGGGCCTGGGAGACCCAGTACTTC. It yields the protein CASSPSGGAWETQYF.

The gene calls are TRBV18 and TRBJ2-5, with a weak D call TRBD1 (6 bases). Judging by the DNA end, TRBJ2-7 fits better; the J call may be wrong. Per germline, CDR1 KGHSH and CDR2 LQKENI. The CDR3 is 15 residues long. This CDR3 is CASSPSGTPFYEQYF. Written as DNA, the CDR3 is TGTGCCAGCTCACCTTCCGGGACACCTTTCTACGAGCAGTACTTC.

The chain joins TRBV19 to TRBJ1-1; a weak D match, TRBD1 (5 bases). Germline CDR1 is LNHDA and CDR2 is SQIVND (reference sequence). The V gene lost 9 bases and the J gene lost 8 bases, with 16 bases spanning the gap. The CDR3 is made up of 12 amino acids. CDR3 DNA sequence: TGTGCCAGCGGAGGTTGGAGGGGAGAAGCTTTCTTT. The encoded protein is CASGGWRGEAFF.

V usage is TRBV7-2 and J usage is TRBJ2-5; maybe TRBD2 (6 bases). Looked up from germline, CDR1 is SGHTA and CDR2 is FQGNSA. CDR3 size: 14 residues. V was pared by 1 base and J by 2 bases, with 8 bases between. The CDR3 coding sequence is TGTGCCAGCAGCTTAGGGAGGGTACAAGAGACCCAGTACTTC. Translated: CASSLGRVQETQYF.

This chain joins TRBV28 and TRBJ2-2; possible D gene TRBD1, 6 bases. CDR3 size: 17 residues. CDR1 is MDHEN, CDR2 SYDVKM, per germline. V was trimmed by 5 bases and J by 1 base, leaving 17 bases between them. The CDR3 loop is CASSPPGTTLNTGELFF. The CDR3 region has the DNA TGTGCCAGCAGTCCCCCGGGGACAACTCTGAACACCGGGGAGCTGTTTTTT.

This clone was found a few times. V is TRBV7-9 and J is TRBJ2-5, with D possibly TRBD2 on 5 matching bases. Between the trimmed V and J ends, which lost 5 bases and 4 bases, there was a span of 20 bases. The V gene's germline CDR1 is SEHNR and CDR2 FQNEAQ (reference sequence). This CDR3 has 16 residues. In DNA form, the CDR3 reads TGTGCCAGCAGCCCACCTCGACCTGTTGAGGGAGAGACCCAGTACTTC. Its protein product is CASSPPRPVEGETQYF.

A remark on this clone: A junction end diverges from the germline sequence, so it may reflect a read error. J is TRBJ1-3 and V is TRBV7-2; 8 bases align to TRBD1. CDR3 size: 16 residues. CDR1 is SGHTA and CDR2 is FQGNSA in the germline V gene. CDR3 residues: CASNLSQGAIGNTIYF. The CDR3 nucleotides are TGTGCCAGCAACTTATCGCAGGGGGCAATAGGAAACACCATATATTTT.